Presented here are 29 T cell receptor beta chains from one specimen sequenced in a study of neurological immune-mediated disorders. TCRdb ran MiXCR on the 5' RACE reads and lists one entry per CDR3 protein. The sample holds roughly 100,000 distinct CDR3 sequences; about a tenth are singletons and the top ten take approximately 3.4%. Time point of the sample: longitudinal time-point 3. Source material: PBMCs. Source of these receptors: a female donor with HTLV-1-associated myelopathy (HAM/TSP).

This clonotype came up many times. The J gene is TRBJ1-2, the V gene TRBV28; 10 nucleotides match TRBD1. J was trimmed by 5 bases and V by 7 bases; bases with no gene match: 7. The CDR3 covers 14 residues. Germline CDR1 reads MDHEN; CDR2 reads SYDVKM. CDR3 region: CASIQRGQGYGYTF. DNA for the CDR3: TGTGCCAGCATCCAACGGGGACAGGGGTATGGCTACACCTTC.

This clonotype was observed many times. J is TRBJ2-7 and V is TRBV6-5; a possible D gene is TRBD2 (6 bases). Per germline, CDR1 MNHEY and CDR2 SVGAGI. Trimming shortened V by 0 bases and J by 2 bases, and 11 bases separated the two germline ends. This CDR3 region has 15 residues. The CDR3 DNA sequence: TGTGCCAGCAGTTACTCGTCGGGGGAGACCTACGAGCAGTACTTC. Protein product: CASSYSSGETYEQYF.

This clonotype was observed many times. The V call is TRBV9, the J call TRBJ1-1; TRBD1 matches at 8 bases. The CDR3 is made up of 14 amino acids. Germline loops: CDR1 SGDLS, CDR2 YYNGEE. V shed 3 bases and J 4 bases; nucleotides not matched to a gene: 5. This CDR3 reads CASSATGGGTEAFF. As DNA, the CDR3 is TGTGCCAGCAGCGCTACAGGGGGAGGCACTGAAGCTTTCTTT.

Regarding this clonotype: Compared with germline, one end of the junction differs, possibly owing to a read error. The CDR3 nucleotides read TGCAGTGCCAGAGGAGCGGGGGATTTCTACAATGAGCAGTTCTTC. Encoded protein: CSARGAGDFYNEQFF. The chain uses TRBV20-1 and TRBJ2-1; 8 bases align to TRBD2. The germline V gene encodes CDR1 DFQATT and CDR2 SNEGSKA (reference sequence). The CDR3 contains 15 residues.

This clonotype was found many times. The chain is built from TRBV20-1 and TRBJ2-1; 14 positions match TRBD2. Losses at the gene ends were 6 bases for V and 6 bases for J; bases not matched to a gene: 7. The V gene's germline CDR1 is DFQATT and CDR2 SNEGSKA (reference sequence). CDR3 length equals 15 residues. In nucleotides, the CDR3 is TGCAGTGCCACACAAGGGACTAGCGGGGGCAATGAGCAGTTCTTC. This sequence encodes CSATQGTSGGNEQFF.

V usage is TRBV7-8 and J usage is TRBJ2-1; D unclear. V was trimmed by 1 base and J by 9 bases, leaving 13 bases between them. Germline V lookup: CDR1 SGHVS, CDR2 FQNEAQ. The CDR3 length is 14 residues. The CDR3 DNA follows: TGTGCCAGCAGCTTAGAAGCTCGGAGTACTGAGCAGTTCTTC. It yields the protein CASSLEARSTEQFF.

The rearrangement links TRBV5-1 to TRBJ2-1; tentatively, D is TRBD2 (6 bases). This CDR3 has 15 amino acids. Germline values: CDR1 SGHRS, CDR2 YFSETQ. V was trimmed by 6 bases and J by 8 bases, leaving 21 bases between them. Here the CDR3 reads CASTPIPSSGDEQFF. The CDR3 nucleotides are TGCGCCAGCACCCCGATACCCTCTTCGGGGGATGAGCAGTTCTTC.

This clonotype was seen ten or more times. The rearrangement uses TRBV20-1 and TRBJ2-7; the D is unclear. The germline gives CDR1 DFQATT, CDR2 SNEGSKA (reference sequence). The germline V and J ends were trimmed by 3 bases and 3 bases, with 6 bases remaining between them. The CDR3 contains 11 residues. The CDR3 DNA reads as TGCAGTGCTAGGGACCTCTACGAGCAGTACTTC. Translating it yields CSARDLYEQYF.

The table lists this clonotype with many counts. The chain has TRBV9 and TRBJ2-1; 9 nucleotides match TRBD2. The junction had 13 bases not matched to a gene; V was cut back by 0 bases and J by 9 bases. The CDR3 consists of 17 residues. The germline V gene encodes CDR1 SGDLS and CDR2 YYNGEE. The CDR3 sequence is CASSVEVKGGGASEQFF. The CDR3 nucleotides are TGTGCCAGCAGCGTAGAGGTTAAGGGCGGGGGGGCAAGTGAGCAGTTCTTC. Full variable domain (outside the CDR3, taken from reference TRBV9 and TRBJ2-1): DSGVTQTPKHLITATGQRVTLRCSPRSGDLSVYWYQQSLDQGLQFLIQYYNGEERAKGNILERFSAQQFPDLHSELNLSSLELGDSALYFCASSVEVKGGGASEQFFGPGTRLTVL.

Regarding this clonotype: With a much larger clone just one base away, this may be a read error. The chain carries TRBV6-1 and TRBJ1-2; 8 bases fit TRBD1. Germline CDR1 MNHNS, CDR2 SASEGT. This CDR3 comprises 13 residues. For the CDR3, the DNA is TGTGCCAGCAGTGAAGCGACAGGGGATGGCCACACCTTC. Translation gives CASSEATGDGHTF.

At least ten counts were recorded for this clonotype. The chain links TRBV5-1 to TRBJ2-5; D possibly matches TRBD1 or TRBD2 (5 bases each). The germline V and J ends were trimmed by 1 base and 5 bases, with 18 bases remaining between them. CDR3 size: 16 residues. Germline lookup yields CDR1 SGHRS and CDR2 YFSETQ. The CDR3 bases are TGCGCCAGCAGCTTGCGAGGGACGGCCGTCCGCGAGACCCAGTACTTC. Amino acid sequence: CASSLRGTAVRETQYF. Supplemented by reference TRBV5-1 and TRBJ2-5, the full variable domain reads KAGVTQTPRYLIKTRGQQVTLSCSPISGHRSVSWYQQTPGQGLQFLFEYFSETQRNKGNFPGRFSGRQFSNSRSEMNVSTLELGDSALYLCASSLRGTAVRETQYFGPGTRLLVL.

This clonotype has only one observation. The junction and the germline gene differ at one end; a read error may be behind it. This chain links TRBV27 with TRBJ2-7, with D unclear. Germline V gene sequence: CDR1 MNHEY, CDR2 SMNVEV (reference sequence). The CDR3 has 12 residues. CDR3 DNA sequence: TGTGCCAGCAGACGTACTATCTACGAGCAGAACTTC. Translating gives CASRRTIYEQNF.

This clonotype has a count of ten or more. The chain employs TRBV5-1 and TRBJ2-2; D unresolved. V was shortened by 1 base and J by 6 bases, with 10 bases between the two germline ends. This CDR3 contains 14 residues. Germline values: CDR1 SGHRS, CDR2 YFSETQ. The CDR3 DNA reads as TGCGCCAGCAGCTTGTCTCCTACCCCCGGGGAGCTGTTTTTT. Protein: CASSLSPTPGELFF.

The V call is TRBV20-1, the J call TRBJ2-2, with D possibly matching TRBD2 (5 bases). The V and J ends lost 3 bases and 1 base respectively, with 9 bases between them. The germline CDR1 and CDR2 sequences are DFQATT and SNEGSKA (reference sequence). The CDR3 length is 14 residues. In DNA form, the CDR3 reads TGCAGTGCTAGGCCCAGCGGGAACACCGGGGAGCTGTTTTTT. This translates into CSARPSGNTGELFF.

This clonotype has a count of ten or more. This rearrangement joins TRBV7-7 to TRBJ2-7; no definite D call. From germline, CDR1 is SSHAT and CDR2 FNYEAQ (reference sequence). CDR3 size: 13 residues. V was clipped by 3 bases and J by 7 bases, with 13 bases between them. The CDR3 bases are TGTGCCAGCAGCTTGAGCCCCCGGTATGAGCAGTACTTC. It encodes CASSLSPRYEQYF.

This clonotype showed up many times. In DNA, the CDR3 is TGCAGTGCTAGAGAGGGCTTGGGACTAGCGGGGTATAAAATGAGTTTGGAGCAGTTCTTC. Its translation: CSAREGLGLAGYKMSLEQFF. The chain couples TRBV20-1 to TRBJ2-1, with TRBD2 identical over 13 bases. This CDR3 comprises 20 residues. CDR1 is DFQATT and CDR2 is SNEGSKA in the germline V gene (reference sequence). Unmatched junction bases numbered 21, after V lost 0 bases and J lost 10 bases.

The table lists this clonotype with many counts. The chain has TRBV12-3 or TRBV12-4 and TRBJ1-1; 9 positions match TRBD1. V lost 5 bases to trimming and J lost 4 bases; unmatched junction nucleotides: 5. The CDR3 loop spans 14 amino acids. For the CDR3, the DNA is TGTGCCAGCAGTACGACAGGGGGATTCACTGAAGCTTTCTTT. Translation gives CASSTTGGFTEAFF.

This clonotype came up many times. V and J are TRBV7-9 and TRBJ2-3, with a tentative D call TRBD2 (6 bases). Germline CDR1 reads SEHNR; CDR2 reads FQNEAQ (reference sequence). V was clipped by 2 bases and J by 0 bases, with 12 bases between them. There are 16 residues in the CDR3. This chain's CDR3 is CASSLILAPSTDTQYF. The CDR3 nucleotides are TGTGCCAGCAGCTTAATTCTAGCGCCTAGCACAGATACGCAGTATTTT.

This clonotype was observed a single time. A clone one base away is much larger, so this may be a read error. The CDR3 reads CARSIGRGVEQYF. The CDR3 bases are TGTGCCAGAAGCATCGGAAGGGGCGTCGAGCAGTACTTC. The V and J genes are TRBV7-2 and TRBJ2-7, with D possibly being TRBD1 (5 bases). Per the germline V gene, CDR1 is SGHTA and CDR2 is FQGNSA. The CDR3 is 13 amino acids. Trimming cost V 9 bases and J 6 bases, with 18 bases left between them.

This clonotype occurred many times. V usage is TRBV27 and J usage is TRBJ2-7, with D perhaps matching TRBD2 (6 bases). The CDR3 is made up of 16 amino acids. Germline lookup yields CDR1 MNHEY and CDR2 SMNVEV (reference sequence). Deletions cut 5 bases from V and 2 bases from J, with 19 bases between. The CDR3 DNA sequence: TGTGCCAGCAGTCCCGGGAGAAGCCTGGGGACCTACGAGCAGTACTTC. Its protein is CASSPGRSLGTYEQYF.

The CDR3 is CASLGPKRGYTDTQYF. The CDR3, as DNA: TGTGCCAGCCTGGGCCCAAAGCGGGGGTACACAGATACGCAGTATTTT. V gene TRBV6-1 combines with J gene TRBJ2-3; TRBD2 agrees at 8 bases. In germline, CDR1 is MNHNS, CDR2 SASEGT. Trimming removed 8 bases from V and 2 bases from J; junction bases left unmatched: 12. The CDR3 runs 16 residues.

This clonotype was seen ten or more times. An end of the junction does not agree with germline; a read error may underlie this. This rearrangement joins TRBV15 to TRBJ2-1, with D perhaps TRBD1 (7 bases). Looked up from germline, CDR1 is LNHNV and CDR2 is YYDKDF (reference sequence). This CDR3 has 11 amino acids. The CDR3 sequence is CATSRGDEQFF. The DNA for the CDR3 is TGTGCTACCAGCAGGGGGGATGAGCAGTTCTTC.

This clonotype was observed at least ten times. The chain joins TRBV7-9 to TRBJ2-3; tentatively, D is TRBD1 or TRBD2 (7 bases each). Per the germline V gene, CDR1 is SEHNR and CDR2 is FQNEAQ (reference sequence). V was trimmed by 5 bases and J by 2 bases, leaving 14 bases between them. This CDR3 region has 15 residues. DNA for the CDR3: TGTGCCAGCAGCAGACAGGGAGGGTACACAGATACGCAGTATTTT. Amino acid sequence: CASSRQGGYTDTQYF.

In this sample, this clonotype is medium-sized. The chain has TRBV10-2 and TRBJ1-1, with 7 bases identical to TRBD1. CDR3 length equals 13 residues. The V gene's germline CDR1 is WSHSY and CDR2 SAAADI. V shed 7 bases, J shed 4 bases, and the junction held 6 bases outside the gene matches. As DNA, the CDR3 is TGCGCCAGCACTATCGACAGGGTCACTGAAGCTTTCTTT. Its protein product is CASTIDRVTEAFF.

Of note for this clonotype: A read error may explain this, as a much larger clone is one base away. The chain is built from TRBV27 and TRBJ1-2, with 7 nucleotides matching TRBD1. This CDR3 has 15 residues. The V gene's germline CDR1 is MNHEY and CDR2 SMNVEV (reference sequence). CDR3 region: CASSFRQGSLDGYSF. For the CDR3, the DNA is TGTGCCAGCAGTTTCCGACAGGGAAGTCTGGATGGCTACTCCTTC.

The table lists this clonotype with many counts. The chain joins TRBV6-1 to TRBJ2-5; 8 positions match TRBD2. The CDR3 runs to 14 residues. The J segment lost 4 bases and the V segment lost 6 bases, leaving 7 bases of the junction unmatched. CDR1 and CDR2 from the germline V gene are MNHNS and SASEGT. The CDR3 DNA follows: TGTGCCAGCAGAAGACGGGGGGGCGGAGAGACCCAGTACTTC. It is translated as CASRRRGGGETQYF.

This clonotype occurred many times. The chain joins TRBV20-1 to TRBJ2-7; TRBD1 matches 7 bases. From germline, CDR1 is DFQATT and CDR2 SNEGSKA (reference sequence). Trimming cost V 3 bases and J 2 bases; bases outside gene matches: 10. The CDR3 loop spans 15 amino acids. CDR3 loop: CSASFSGTVTYEQYF. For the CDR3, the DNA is TGCAGTGCTAGTTTCTCCGGGACAGTGACCTACGAGCAGTACTTC.

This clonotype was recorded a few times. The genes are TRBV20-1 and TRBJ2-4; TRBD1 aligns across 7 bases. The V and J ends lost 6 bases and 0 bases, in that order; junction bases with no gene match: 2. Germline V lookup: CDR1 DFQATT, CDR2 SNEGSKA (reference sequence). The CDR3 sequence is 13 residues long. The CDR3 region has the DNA TGCAGTGCGAGGGACAGAGCCAAAAACATTCAGTACTTC. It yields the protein CSARDRAKNIQYF.

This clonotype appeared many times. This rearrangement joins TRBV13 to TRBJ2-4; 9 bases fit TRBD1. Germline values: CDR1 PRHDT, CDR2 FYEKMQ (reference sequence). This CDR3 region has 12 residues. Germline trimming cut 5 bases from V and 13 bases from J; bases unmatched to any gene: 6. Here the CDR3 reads CASSTGQGLQYF. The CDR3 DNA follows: TGTGCCAGCAGCACCGGACAGGGGTTGCAGTACTTC.